These 15 T cell receptor beta chains originate from one sample sequenced in a study of blood T cell repertoires in COVID-19. The assay was immunoSEQ multiplex PCR, and TCRdb's table has in-frame clones only and misses some. The sample includes about 140,000 clones, approximately 78% seen only once; the top ten take less than 4.5%. Sequenced input: peripheral blood. These receptors were collected from a woman aged 80 or over with acute or convalescent COVID-19.

The genes are TRBV7-8 and TRBJ2-2; D may be TRBD1 (6 bases). The CDR3 has 15 residues. From germline, CDR1 is SGHVS and CDR2 FQNEAQ. Trimming shortened V by 5 bases and J by 4 bases, and 14 bases separated the two germline ends. The CDR3 region is CASSPRGQFTGELFF. CDR3 coding DNA: TGTGCCAGCAGCCCCAGGGGCCAATTCACCGGGGAGCTGTTTTTT.

The J gene is TRBJ2-3, the V gene TRBV5-4; D remains ambiguous. Germline CDR1 is SGHNT and CDR2 is YYREEE (reference sequence). The CDR3 loop spans 11 amino acids. The V end lost 3 bases, the J end lost 5 bases, and 4 bases lay between the germline ends. The CDR3 sequence is CASSSGDTQYF. The CDR3 nucleotides read TGTGCCAGCAGCTCAGGAGATACGCAGTATTTT.

This clone was observed once. CDR3 coding DNA: TGTGCCAGTAGTATAGGGAGGAAGCCCTACGAGCAGTACTTC. Residues: CASSIGRKPYEQYF. The genes are TRBV19 and TRBJ2-7, with D possibly being TRBD2 (5 bases). CDR3 size: 14 residues. From germline, CDR1 is LNHDA and CDR2 SQIVND (reference sequence). Trimming stripped 1 base from V and 2 bases from J, with 9 bases between.

In its sample, this clone was seen once. This chain joins TRBV18 and TRBJ2-5; 9 bases are a match to TRBD2. The CDR3 has 14 amino acids. Germline assignment: CDR1 KGHSH and CDR2 LQKENI. Germline trimming cut 3 bases from V and 4 bases from J; bases unmatched to any gene: 3. This CDR3 reads CASSPAAGGETQYF. As DNA, the CDR3 is TGTGCCAGCTCACCGGCAGCGGGAGGAGAGACCCAGTACTTC.

This chain joins TRBV10-1 and TRBJ2-1; 9 bases agree with TRBD2. The trim removed 0 bases at V and 6 bases at J, leaving 6 bases unmatched. The germline CDR1 and CDR2 sequences are WNHNN and SYGVQD (reference sequence). The CDR3 spans 16 residues. Written as DNA, the CDR3 is TGCGCCAGCAGTGAGTCGGGCGGGGGGGGTGTCAATGAGCAGTTCTTC. The encoded protein is CASSESGGGGVNEQFF.

The chain combines TRBV14 with TRBJ1-3; perhaps TRBD1 as D (5 bases). Trimming stripped 1 base from V and 0 bases from J, with 7 bases between. The CDR3 is 15 amino acids. Germline V gene sequence: CDR1 SGHDN, CDR2 FVKESK. The CDR3 DNA follows: TGTGCCAGCAGCCAAGGACAGTACTCTGGAAACACCATATATTTT. Translating gives CASSQGQYSGNTIYF.

Concerning this clone itself: Germline and junction disagree at one end, which may indicate a read error. Written as DNA, the CDR3 is TGTGCCAGCAAAAAGGGGGCGAACCCTGAAGCTTTCTTT. The encoded protein is CASKKGANPEAFF. The V and J genes are TRBV6-5 and TRBJ1-1, with TRBD1 matching 7 bases. From germline, CDR1 is MNHEY and CDR2 SVGAGI. CDR3 size: 13 residues.

The V gene is TRBV30, the J gene TRBJ2-3; TRBD2 aligns across 13 bases. From germline, CDR1 is GTSNPN and CDR2 SVGIG (reference sequence). This CDR3 comprises 16 residues. The J segment lost 5 bases and the V segment lost 1 base, leaving 6 bases of the junction unmatched. In nucleotides, the CDR3 is TGTGCCTGGAGTGGGGGACTAGCGGGAAGTGGAGATACGCAGTATTTT. It yields the protein CAWSGGLAGSGDTQYF.

The chain combines TRBV5-1 with TRBJ2-7, with D possibly being TRBD1 (5 bases). Germline assignment: CDR1 SGHRS and CDR2 YFSETQ. This CDR3 spans 14 amino acids. The V and J ends lost 0 bases and 3 bases respectively, with 10 bases between them. CDR3 protein: CASSLEPGNYEQYF. The CDR3 nucleotides read TGCGCCAGCAGCTTGGAGCCAGGGAACTACGAGCAGTACTTC.

The chain recombines TRBV5-1 with TRBJ1-2; the match to TRBD1 covers 7 bases. Germline V gene sequence: CDR1 SGHRS, CDR2 YFSETQ. This CDR3 comprises 14 residues. V shed 7 bases, J shed 3 bases, and the junction held 9 bases outside the gene matches. The CDR3 protein is CASSVTGDDYGYTF. The CDR3 coding sequence is TGCGCCAGCTCCGTCACAGGGGACGACTATGGCTACACCTTC.

J is TRBJ2-6 and V is TRBV5-1; weak D call: TRBD1 (6 bases). Germline CDR1 reads SGHRS; CDR2 reads YFSETQ. The CDR3 consists of 19 residues. With 4 bases removed from V and 2 bases from J, the gap between germline ends came to 22 bases. The CDR3 reads CASSKFPQPYRAGANVLTF. In DNA form, the CDR3 reads TGCGCCAGCAGCAAATTCCCTCAACCCTACAGGGCTGGGGCCAACGTCCTGACTTTC. Complete variable domain (other parts from reference TRBV5-1 and TRBJ2-6): KAGVTQTPRYLIKTRGQQVTLSCSPISGHRSVSWYQQTPGQGLQFLFEYFSETQRNKGNFPGRFSGRQFSNSRSEMNVSTLELGDSALYLCASSKFPQPYRAGANVLTFGAGSRLTVL.

The sample holds a few counts of this clone. The genes are TRBV27 and TRBJ1-2, with 10 bases lining up with TRBD1. Losses at the gene ends were 5 bases for V and 1 base for J; bases not matched to a gene: 4. The CDR3 is 15 residues long. From germline, CDR1 is MNHEY and CDR2 SMNVEV (reference sequence). Here the CDR3 reads CASSDRGRGNYGYTF. In nucleotides, the CDR3 is TGTGCCAGCAGTGACAGGGGGCGCGGTAACTATGGCTACACCTTC.

As to this clone: A junction end diverges from the germline sequence, so it may reflect a read error. The chain employs TRBV28 and TRBJ1-5; 9 bases line up with TRBD1. Looked up from germline, CDR1 is MDHEN and CDR2 is SYDVKM. CDR3 length equals 16 residues. CDR3 DNA: TGTGCCAGCAGATTATCTACAGGGGGCGCCGGTCAGCCCCAGCATTTT. It is translated as CASRLSTGGAGQPQHF.

To note about this clone: Mismatch with germline at one junction end may stem from a read error. The rearrangement uses TRBV19 and TRBJ2-7; a weak D match, TRBD1 (5 bases). This CDR3 is 13 amino acids long. The germline gives CDR1 LNHDA, CDR2 SQIVND (reference sequence). CDR3: CASKGRSSNRPFF. The CDR3 nucleotides are TGTGCCAGTAAGGGGCGATCTTCAAATCGGCCTTTCTTC.

This clone was observed once. The chain carries TRBV11-2 and TRBJ1-5, with TRBD1 matching over 7 bases. Trimming took 5 bases from V and 7 from J; bases not matched to a gene: 8. CDR3 length equals 14 residues. Germline V gives CDR1 SGHAT, CDR2 FQNNGV. The CDR3 here is CASSKNRGNQPQHF. The CDR3 DNA is TGTGCCAGCAGCAAAAACAGGGGTAACCAGCCCCAGCATTTT.